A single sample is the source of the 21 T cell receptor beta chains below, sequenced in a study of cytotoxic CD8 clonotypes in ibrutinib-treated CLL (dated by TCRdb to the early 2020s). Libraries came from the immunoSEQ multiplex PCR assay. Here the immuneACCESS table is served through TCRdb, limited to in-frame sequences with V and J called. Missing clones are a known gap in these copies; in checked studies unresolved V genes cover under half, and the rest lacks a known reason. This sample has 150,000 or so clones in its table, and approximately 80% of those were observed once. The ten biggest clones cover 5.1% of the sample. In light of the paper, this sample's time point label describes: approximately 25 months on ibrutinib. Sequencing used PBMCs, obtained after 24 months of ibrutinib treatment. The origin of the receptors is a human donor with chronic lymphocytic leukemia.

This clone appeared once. The CDR3, as DNA: TGTGCCAGCAGTTACCGACAGGGCGGGTATGGCTACACCTTC. Protein product: CASSYRQGGYGYTF. The V call is TRBV6-5, the J call TRBJ1-2, with 7 bases matching TRBD1. CDR3 length: 14 residues. Germline CDR1 and CDR2: MNHEY and SVGAGI. Trimming took 2 bases from V and 5 from J; bases not matched to a gene: 5.

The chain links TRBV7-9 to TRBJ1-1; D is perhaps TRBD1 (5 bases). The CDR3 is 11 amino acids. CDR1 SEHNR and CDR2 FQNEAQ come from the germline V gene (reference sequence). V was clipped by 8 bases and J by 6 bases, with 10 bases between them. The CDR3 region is CASSGVAEAFF. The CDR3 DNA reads TGTGCCAGCTCGGGGGTCGCTGAAGCTTTCTTT. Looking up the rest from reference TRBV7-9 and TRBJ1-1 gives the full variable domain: DTGVSQNPRHKITKRGQNVTFRCDPISEHNRLYWYRQTLGQGPEFLTYFQNEAQLEKSRLLSDRFSAERPKGSFSTLEIQRTEQGDSAMYLCASSGVAEAFFGQGTRLTVV.

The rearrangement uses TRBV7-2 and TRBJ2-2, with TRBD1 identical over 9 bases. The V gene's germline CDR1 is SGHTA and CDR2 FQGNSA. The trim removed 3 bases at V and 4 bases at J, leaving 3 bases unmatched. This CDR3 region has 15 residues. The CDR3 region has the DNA TGTGCCAGCAGCTTCCGACAGGGGGGCACCGGGGAGCTGTTTTTT. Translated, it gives CASSFRQGGTGELFF.

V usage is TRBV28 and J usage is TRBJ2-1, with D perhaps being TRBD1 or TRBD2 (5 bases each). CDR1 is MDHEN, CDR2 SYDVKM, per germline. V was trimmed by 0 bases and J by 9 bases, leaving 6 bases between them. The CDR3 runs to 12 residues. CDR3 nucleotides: TGTGCCAGCAGTTTATGGGGACGTGAGCAGTTCTTC. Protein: CASSLWGREQFF.

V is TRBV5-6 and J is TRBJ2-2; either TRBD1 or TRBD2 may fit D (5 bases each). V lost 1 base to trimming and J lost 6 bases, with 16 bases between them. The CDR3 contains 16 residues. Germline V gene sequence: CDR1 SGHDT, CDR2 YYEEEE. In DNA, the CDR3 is TGTGCCAGCAGCTTGTGGGGGTTCCGCGCCCCCGGGGAGCTGTTTTTT. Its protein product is CASSLWGFRAPGELFF. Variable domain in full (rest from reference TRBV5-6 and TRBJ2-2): DAGVTQSPTHLIKTRGQQVTLRCSPKSGHDTVSWYQQALGQGPQFIFQYYEEEERQRGNFPDRFSGHQFPNYSSELNVNALLLGDSALYLCASSLWGFRAPGELFFGEGSRLTVL.

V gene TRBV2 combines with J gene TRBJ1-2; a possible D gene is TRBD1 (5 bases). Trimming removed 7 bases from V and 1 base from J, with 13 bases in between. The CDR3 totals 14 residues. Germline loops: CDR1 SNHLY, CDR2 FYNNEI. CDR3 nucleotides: TGTGCCAGCAACACGGGGGGTAATAACTATGGCTACACCTTC. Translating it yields CASNTGGNNYGYTF.

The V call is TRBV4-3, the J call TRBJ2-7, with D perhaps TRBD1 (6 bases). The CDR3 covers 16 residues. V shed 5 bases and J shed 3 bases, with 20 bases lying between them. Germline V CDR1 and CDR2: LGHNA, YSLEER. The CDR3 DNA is TGCGCCAGCAGCGCCTACCCCGGGACAAGCAACTACGAGCAGTACTTC. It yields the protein CASSAYPGTSNYEQYF.

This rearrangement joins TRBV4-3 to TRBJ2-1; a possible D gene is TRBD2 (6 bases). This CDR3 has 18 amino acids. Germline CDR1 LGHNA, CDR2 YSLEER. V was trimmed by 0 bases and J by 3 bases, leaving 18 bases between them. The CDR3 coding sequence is TGCGCCAGCAGCCAAGAGAGCCCGGGGGTGCAGGGCTACAATGAGCAGTTCTTC. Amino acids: CASSQESPGVQGYNEQFF.

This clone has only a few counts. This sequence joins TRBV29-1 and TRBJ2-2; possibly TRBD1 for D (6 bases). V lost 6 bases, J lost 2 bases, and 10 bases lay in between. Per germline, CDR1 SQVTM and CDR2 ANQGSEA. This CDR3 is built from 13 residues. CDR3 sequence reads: CSVGAVNTGELFF. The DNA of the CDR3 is TGCAGCGTGGGGGCTGTAAACACCGGGGAGCTGTTTTTT.

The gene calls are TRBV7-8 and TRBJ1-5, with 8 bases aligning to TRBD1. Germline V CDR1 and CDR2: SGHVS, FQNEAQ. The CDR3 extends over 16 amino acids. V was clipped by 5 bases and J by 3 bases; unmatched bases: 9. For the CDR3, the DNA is TGTGCCAGCAGCCCCCAGGGGGCTGAGAACAATCAGCCCCAGCATTTT. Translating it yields CASSPQGAENNQPQHF.

CDR3 sequence: CAISTPTGGTIYF. CDR3 nucleotides: TGTGCCATCAGTACACCGACAGGCGGGACCATATATTTT. This chain uses TRBV10-3 with TRBJ1-3; a weak D match, TRBD1 (6 bases). The CDR3 sequence is 13 residues long. V lost 5 bases to trimming and J lost 10 bases, with 15 bases between them. Germline lookup yields CDR1 ENHRY and CDR2 SYGVKD.

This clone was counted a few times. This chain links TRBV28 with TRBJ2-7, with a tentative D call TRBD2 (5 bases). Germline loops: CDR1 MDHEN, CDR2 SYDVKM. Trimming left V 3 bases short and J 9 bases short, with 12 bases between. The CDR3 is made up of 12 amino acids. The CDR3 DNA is TGTGCCAGCAGTTTCTCGCCCCGGGGGCAGTACTTC. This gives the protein CASSFSPRGQYF. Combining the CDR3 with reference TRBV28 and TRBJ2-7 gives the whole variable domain DVKVTQSSRYLVKRTGEKVFLECVQDMDHENMFWYRQDPGLGLRLIYFSYDVKMKEKGDIPEGYSVSREKKERFSLILESASTNQTSMYLCASSFSPRGQYFGPGTRLTVT.

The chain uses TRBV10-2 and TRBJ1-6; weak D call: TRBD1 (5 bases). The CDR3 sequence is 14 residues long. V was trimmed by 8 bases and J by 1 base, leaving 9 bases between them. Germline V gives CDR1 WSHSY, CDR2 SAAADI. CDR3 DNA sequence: TGCGCCAGCGGCAGGGAGTCCTATAATTCACCCCTCCACTTT. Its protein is CASGRESYNSPLHF.

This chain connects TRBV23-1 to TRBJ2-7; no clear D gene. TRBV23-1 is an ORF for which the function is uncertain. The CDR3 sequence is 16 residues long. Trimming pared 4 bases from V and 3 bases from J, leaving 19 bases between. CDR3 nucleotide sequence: TGCGCCAGCAGTCGCTGGTCGGGTCAGCAAAACTACGAGCAGTACTTC. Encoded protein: CASSRWSGQQNYEQYF.

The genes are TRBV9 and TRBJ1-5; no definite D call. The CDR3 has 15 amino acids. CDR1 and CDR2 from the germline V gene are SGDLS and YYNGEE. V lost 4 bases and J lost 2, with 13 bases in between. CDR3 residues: CASSPYGMGNQPQHF. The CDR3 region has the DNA TGTGCCAGCAGCCCCTACGGGATGGGCAATCAGCCCCAGCATTTT.

In DNA, the CDR3 is TGTGCCTGGAGTGGGGGGGCCCCAAATTCACCCCTCCACTTT. As protein: CAWSGGAPNSPLHF. The J gene is TRBJ1-6, the V gene TRBV30; tentatively, D is TRBD1 (6 bases). The V and J ends lost 1 base and 7 bases respectively, with 11 bases between them. The germline V gene has CDR1 GTSNPN and CDR2 SVGIG (reference sequence). This CDR3 comprises 14 residues.

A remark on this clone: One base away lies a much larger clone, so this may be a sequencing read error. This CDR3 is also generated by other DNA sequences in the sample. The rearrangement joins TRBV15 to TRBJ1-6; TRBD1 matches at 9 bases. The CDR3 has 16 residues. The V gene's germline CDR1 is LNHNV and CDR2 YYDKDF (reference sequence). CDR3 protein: CATGDREGYYNSPLHF. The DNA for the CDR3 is TGTGCCACAGGGGACAGGGAGGGATACTATAATTCACCCCTTCACTTT.

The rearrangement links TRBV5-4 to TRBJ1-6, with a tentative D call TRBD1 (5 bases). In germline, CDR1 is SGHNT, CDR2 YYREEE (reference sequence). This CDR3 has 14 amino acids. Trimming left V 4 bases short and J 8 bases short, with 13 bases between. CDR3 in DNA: TGTGCCAGCAGCCCGGGGCAGATGGATTCACCCCTCCACTTT. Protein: CASSPGQMDSPLHF.

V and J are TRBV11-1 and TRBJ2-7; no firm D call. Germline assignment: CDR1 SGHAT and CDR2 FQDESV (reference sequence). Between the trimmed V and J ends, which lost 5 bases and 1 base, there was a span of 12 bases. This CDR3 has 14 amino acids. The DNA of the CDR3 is TGTGCCAGCAGCCACCGGACGGAGTCCTACGAGCAGTACTTC. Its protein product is CASSHRTESYEQYF.

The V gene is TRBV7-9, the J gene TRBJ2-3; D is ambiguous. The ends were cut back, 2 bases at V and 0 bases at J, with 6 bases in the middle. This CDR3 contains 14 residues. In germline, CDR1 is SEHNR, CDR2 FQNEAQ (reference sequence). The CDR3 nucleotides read TGTGCCAGCAGCTTAAGCATCAGCACAGATACGCAGTATTTT. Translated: CASSLSISTDTQYF. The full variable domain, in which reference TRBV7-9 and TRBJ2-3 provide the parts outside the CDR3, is DTGVSQNPRHKITKRGQNVTFRCDPISEHNRLYWYRQTLGQGPEFLTYFQNEAQLEKSRLLSDRFSAERPKGSFSTLEIQRTEQGDSAMYLCASSLSISTDTQYFGPGTRLTVL.

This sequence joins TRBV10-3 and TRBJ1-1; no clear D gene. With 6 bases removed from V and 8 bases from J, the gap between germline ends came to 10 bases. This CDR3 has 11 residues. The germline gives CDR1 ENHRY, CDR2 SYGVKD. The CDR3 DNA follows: TGTGCCATCAGGGGCGTTGGCGAAGCTTTCTTT. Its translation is CAIRGVGEAFF.